This T cell receptor beta chain stems from a study of T cell responses to AZD1222 COVID-19 vaccine. Findings and caveats of the study: Sampling captured repertoires only after the peak T cell response.

Both about-4-week and about-12-week second-dose recipients were combined. Assay: immunoSEQ multiplex PCR; the TCRdb copy retains only in-frame clones and omits some. The sample yields about 35,000 clones, around 86% seen once. Concerning this clone itself: Its antigen remains unknown.

CDR3 length: 16 residues. With 0 bases clipped from V and 6 bases from J, the junction kept 7 bases outside the gene matches. Per germline, CDR1 MNHEY and CDR2 SMNVEV (reference sequence). This chain joins TRBV27 and TRBJ2-7; 11 bases map to TRBD2. The sequence was obtained from an adult who received the AZD1222 COVID-19 vaccine. The specimen was peripheral blood, collected 28 days after the second AZD1222 dose. The CDR3 DNA follows: TGTGCCAGCAGTTTATCCCATAGCGGGAGGGCCTCCGAGCAGTACTTC. This codes for CASSLSHSGRASEQYF.